This entry lists 9 T cell receptor beta chains sequenced from one sample in a study of T cell responses to AZD1222 COVID-19 vaccine. The repertoire was sequenced with immunoSEQ multiplex PCR; TCRdb's copy has only in-frame clones and lacks some. The data show about 120,000 clones, with 85% to 90% seen just once and over 3% held by the top ten. The sequenced sample was peripheral blood, obtained on day 0 of AZD1222 vaccination. The receptors shown here come from an adult in good health.

The chain couples TRBV3-1 (or the pseudogene TRBV3-2) to TRBJ2-3; D not certain. The CDR3 contains 17 residues. The V gene lost 1 base and the J gene lost 6 bases, with 20 bases spanning the gap. Germline V gene sequence: CDR1 LGHDT, CDR2 YNNKEL (reference sequence). Here the CDR3 DNA reads TGTGCCAGCAGCCAAGTCTCTGGGTGGCGAGGAAAGGATACGCAGTATTTT. The encoded protein is CASSQVSGWRGKDTQYF.

J is TRBJ1-2 and V is TRBV12-5, with TRBD1 identical over 11 bases. Germline V gene data show CDR1 as LGHNT and CDR2 as FRNRAP. Trimming cost V 8 bases and J 8 bases; bases outside gene matches: 4. This CDR3 has 12 amino acids. CDR3 protein: CASRGQGEGYTF. The CDR3 bases are TGTGCTAGTCGGGGACAGGGGGAAGGCTACACCTTC.

The chain recombines TRBV5-6 with TRBJ1-4, with 7 bases aligning to TRBD1. This CDR3 has 16 residues. The junction had 6 bases not matched to a gene; V was cut back by 3 bases and J by 1 base. Germline-derived CDR1 and CDR2 are SGHDT and YYEEEE. CDR3 bases: TGTGCCAGCAGCTCAGACAGGGTCCTAACTAATGAAAAACTGTTTTTT. Translated: CASSSDRVLTNEKLFF.

The rearrangement joins TRBV9 to TRBJ2-2, with 8 bases matching TRBD1. With V trimmed by 2 bases and J by 1 base, 1 base remained unmatched. The CDR3 extends over 15 amino acids. Germline V CDR1 and CDR2: SGDLS, YYNGEE. CDR3 sequence reads: CASSVTGENTGELFF. DNA of the CDR3: TGTGCCAGCAGCGTGACAGGGGAGAACACCGGGGAGCTGTTTTTT.

The chain uses TRBV11-3 and TRBJ2-2, with a tentative D call TRBD1 (5 bases). Germline V CDR1 and CDR2: SGHNT, YENEEA. V lost 7 bases and J 6 bases, leaving 27 bases between the germline ends. CDR3 length: 18 amino acids. This CDR3 is CASTLPDYRFCGAGELFF. The CDR3 DNA follows: TGTGCCAGCACCCTTCCGGATTACAGGTTCTGTGGCGCCGGGGAGCTGTTTTTT.

The rearrangement joins TRBV27 to TRBJ1-6; D gene ambiguous. This CDR3 has 21 amino acids. Germline V CDR1 and CDR2: MNHEY, SMNVEV (reference sequence). V lost 2 bases and J 7 bases, leaving 30 bases between the germline ends. CDR3: CASSLTPFPQQGTEKNSPLHF. In DNA form, the CDR3 reads TGTGCCAGCAGTTTAACCCCGTTCCCGCAGCAAGGAACGGAGAAAAATTCACCCCTCCACTTT.

This clone was seen a single time. The V call is TRBV9, the J call TRBJ1-1; tentatively, D is TRBD1 (5 bases). Germline CDR1 is SGDLS and CDR2 is YYNGEE. This CDR3 spans 14 amino acids. The V end lost 0 bases, the J end lost 4 bases, and 10 bases lay between the germline ends. The CDR3 DNA sequence: TGTGCCAGCAGCGTAGAATGGGGGGGCACTGAAGCTTTCTTT. It encodes CASSVEWGGTEAFF.

This clone was observed a handful of times. This chain links TRBV10-3 with TRBJ1-6; D is unclear. Per germline, CDR1 ENHRY and CDR2 SYGVKD. This CDR3 is built from 15 residues. The V end lost 8 bases, the J end lost 3 bases, and 14 bases lay between the germline ends. CDR3 bases: TGTGCCATCGGTGCAGGAAAGAGCTATAATTCACCCCTCCACTTT. Residues: CAIGAGKSYNSPLHF.

There are a few counts of this clone. Here the CDR3 reads CASSSIPRGGKDTQYF. CDR3 DNA sequence: TGTGCCAGCAGTTCAATACCCCGTGGGGGCAAGGATACGCAGTATTTT. This chain links TRBV6-2 or TRBV6-3 with TRBJ2-3, with D possibly matching TRBD1 (6 bases). The V and J ends lost 4 bases and 6 bases respectively, with 20 bases between them. This CDR3 spans 16 amino acids. Germline V gives CDR1 MNHEY, CDR2 SVGEGT.